The T cell receptor (beta chain) under discussion was sequenced for a study of response to subunit inactivated influenza vaccine. Using its own MiXCR run on the RT-PCR reads, TCRdb lists one record per CDR3 protein. The repertoire holds a few hundred thousand distinct CDR3 sequences, approximately 14% seen once, with over 8.5% in the top ten. Study-level results: Each seasonal influenza vaccination recruits few new T cells, the authors suggested.

V lost 2 bases and J lost 1; bases outside the gene matches: 7. Per the germline V gene, CDR1 is SGHAT and CDR2 is FQNNGV. CDR3 length: 16 residues. A remark on this clonotype: Antigen unknown.

This clonotype was obtained from a man aged 45-65 years who received an inactivated influenza vaccine. V gene TRBV11-2 combines with J gene TRBJ2-7; 8 bases are shared with TRBD2. The sequencing used PBMCs from blood, collected roughly 12 days after vaccination. The CDR3 is CASSLSGGRPSYEQYF. The CDR3 DNA reads TGTGCCAGCAGCTTAAGCGGGGGACGTCCATCCTACGAGCAGTACTTC.